These T cell receptor beta chains were read from a single sample in a study of control samples from healthy donors and cancer patients. Produced via immunoSEQ multiplex PCR; TCRdb's table is partial and in-frame only. The sample gives some 80,000 clones, about nine tenths of which show up once; around 5.8% is in the top ten. Sequencing was done on a sample of blood. All receptors derive from a middle-aged man in good health. Each CDR3 is given with its conserved first and last residue. The D gene is left open where the match is weak. Clone size is not always given. Where it is, it says once, few, many or a class for expanded clones.

>TRBV27|TRBD1|once|TRBJ1-5
TGTGCCAGCAGTTTGGACAGGGGTCAGCCCCAGCATTTT
CASSLDRGQPQHF
>TRBV18|NA|NA|TRBJ1-1
TGTGCCAGCTCAACTACCCCAAGAGGAAGCACTGAAGCTTTCTTT
CASSTTPRGSTEAFF
>TRBV3-1/TRBV3-2|NA|few|TRBJ1-1
TGTGCCAGCAGCCAGTCTACAGGGCTCGGGCTTTTGGACTTT
CASSQSTGLGLLDF
>TRBV7-6|NA|NA|TRBJ1-3
TGTGCCAGCAGCTTAGCGATAGGGGAGTCTGGAAACACCATATATTTT
CASSLAIGESGNTIYF
>TRBV5-8|TRBD1|NA|TRBJ1-5
TGTGCCAGCAGCCCTGGGACAGGCTATAGCAATCAGCCCCAGCATTTT
CASSPGTGYSNQPQHF
>TRBV5-1|NA|NA|TRBJ1-1
TGCGCCAGCAGCTTCGGCGGAAGAACTGAAGCTTTCTTT
CASSFGGRTEAFF
>TRBV6-6|TRBD2|NA|TRBJ2-5
TGTGCCAGCTGTCCGGGGGGACTAGCGGTACTCCAAGAGACCCAGTACTTC
CASCPGGLAVLQETQYF
>TRBV5-1|NA|NA|TRBJ1-1
TGCGCCAGCAACCCGTCGAGGGTGGGATTAGATACTGAAGCTTTCTTT
CASNPSRVGLDTEAFF
>TRBV6-5|NA|NA|TRBJ2-5
TGTGCCAGCACCCACAGCGAGACCCAGTACTTC
CASTHSETQYF
>TRBV6-5|NA|NA|TRBJ1-2
TGTGCCAGCAATGTGGAGAGCGGATCTAACTATGGCTACACCTTC
CASNVESGSNYGYTF
>TRBV20-1|NA|NA|TRBJ1-2
TGCAGTGCTAGTCTCGAAGGGGGATCTGGCTATGGCTACACCTTC
CSASLEGGSGYGYTF
>TRBV24-1|NA|NA|TRBJ1-5
TGTGCCACCAGTGATGCTTCCGGGGGTAGCAATCAGCCCCAGCATTTT
CATSDASGGSNQPQHF
>TRBV5-1|NA|few|TRBJ1-6
TGCGCCAGCAGCTTGGATCCGGCAGACTATTCACCCCTCCACTTT
CASSLDPADYSPLHF
>TRBV3-1/TRBV3-2|TRBD1|NA|TRBJ2-2
TGTGCCAGCAGCTTCCAACGGGCGGGACAGGGTGGAACCGGGGAGCTGTTTTTT
CASSFQRAGQGGTGELFF
>TRBV5-8|NA|NA|TRBJ1-5
TGTGCCAGCAGCTTGTGGCAGGGAGGGGTCAGCAATCAGCCCCAGCATTTT
CASSLWQGGVSNQPQHF
>TRBV6-5|TRBD1|NA|TRBJ1-1
TGTGCCAGCATTCTGACAGGGAGTGTAACTGAAGCTTTCTTT
CASILTGSVTEAFF
>TRBV7-9|NA|NA|TRBJ1-3
TGTGCCAGCAGCTCGACCGGGAGCTCTGGAAACACCATATATTTT
CASSSTGSSGNTIYF
>TRBV4-2|TRBD1|NA|TRBJ1-3
TGTGCCAGCAGCCAAGATCGGACAGGGTACGGAAACACCATATATTTT
CASSQDRTGYGNTIYF
>TRBV5-1|TRBD2|NA|TRBJ2-2
TGCGCCCGCAGCTCCGGGGGGGGGAACACCGGGGAGCTGTTTTTT
CARSSGGGNTGELFF
>TRBV28|NA|NA|TRBJ1-3
TGTGCCAGCACCCAACTTCACAGTTCTGGAAACACCATATATTTT
CASTQLHSSGNTIYF
>TRBV6-5|NA|NA|TRBJ1-6
TGTGCCAGCAGTCTGTACCCGGATAATTCACCCCTCCACTTT
CASSLYPDNSPLHF
>TRBV27|NA|NA|TRBJ2-6
TGTGCCAGCAGTCAAATAGTCCTCTCTGGGGCCAACGTCCTGACTTTC
CASSQIVLSGANVLTF
>TRBV5-4|NA|NA|TRBJ2-7
TGTGCCAGCAGCCCGGAGGGGAGGATAGGCGAGCAGTACTTC
CASSPEGRIGEQYF
>TRBV19|NA|NA|TRBJ1-4
TGTGCCAGTAGCCAAATTGGGACGGGTAATGAAAAACTGTTTTTT
CASSQIGTGNEKLFF
>TRBV19|NA|NA|TRBJ1-4
TGTGCCACCACTCCGTCAGGGTTAAGTAATGAAAAACTGTTTTTT
CATTPSGLSNEKLFF
>TRBV12-3/TRBV12-4|NA|NA|TRBJ1-1
TGTGCCAGCAGTTTAGAGGCTGGAACTGAAGCTTTCTTT
CASSLEAGTEAFF
>TRBV9|NA|NA|TRBJ1-4
TGTGCCAGCAGCCCCTGGACCAATTGGGGTGAAAAACTGTTTTTT
CASSPWTNWGEKLFF
>TRBV2|NA|NA|TRBJ1-1
TGTGCCAGCGCACAGGGATCGAACACTGAAGCTTTCTTT
CASAQGSNTEAFF
>TRBV30|NA|NA|TRBJ2-2
TGTGCCTGGAGTGTACGGCGGGCAGCGAACACCGGGGAGCTGTTTTTT
CAWSVRRAANTGELFF
>TRBV6-6|NA|NA|TRBJ2-2
TGTGCCAGCAGGCTTGGACAGGGAGGGCCCGGGGAGCTGTTTTTT
CASRLGQGGPGELFF
>TRBV30|NA|NA|TRBJ1-6
TGTGCCTGGAGGAAAGGGGTTACCTATAATTCACCCCTCCACTTT
CAWRKGVTYNSPLHF
>TRBV14|NA|NA|TRBJ1-4
TGTGCCAGCAGCGGGACCACATCGAGGGGTGAAAAACTGTTTTTT
CASSGTTSRGEKLFF
>TRBV6-5|NA|NA|TRBJ2-5
TGTGCCAGCAACGTGAGGCTTATAGAGACCCAGTACTTC
CASNVRLIETQYF
>TRBV7-3|TRBD1|NA|TRBJ1-2
TGTGCCAGCAGCTTAGGGACAGCCCCGCGCTATGGCTACACCTTC
CASSLGTAPRYGYTF
>TRBV30|NA|many|TRBJ1-2
TGTGCCTTGATGGGGGGTAACTATGGCTACACCTTC
CALMGGNYGYTF
>TRBV18|NA|NA|TRBJ2-1
TGTGCCAGCTCGAGGGACTCCACCTACAATGAGCAGTTCTTC
CASSRDSTYNEQFF
>TRBV7-9|TRBD1|NA|TRBJ1-6
TGTGCCAGCGCAGCAGGGGGCGCGATAGGAATTTCACCCCTCCACTTT
CASAAGGAIGISPLHF
>TRBV14|TRBD1|once|TRBJ2-7
TGTGCCAGCAGCCGGGACAGGAGCTCCTACGAGCAGTACTTC
CASSRDRSSYEQYF
>TRBV6-1|NA|NA|TRBJ1-2
TGTGCCGGCGGAACAGGGCACGGCCGGGCCTATGGCTACACCTTC
CAGGTGHGRAYGYTF
>TRBV30|NA|NA|TRBJ1-4
TGTGCCTGGAGTGCTAAATCGGACGGATTTAATGAAAAACTGTTTTTT
CAWSAKSDGFNEKLFF